The following is a T cell receptor (beta chain) sequence with its context. It has no known antigen specificity. Nothing much larger sits one base from this clone, and base qualities are not available. CDR1 and CDR2, looked up from the germline V gene (reference sequence), are LNHDA and SQIVND. Trimming takes 7 bases from V and 3 bases from J, and the germline ends sit 10 bases apart. The CDR3 runs 13 residues from the cysteine to the phenylalanine. The CDR3 DNA has 39 bases and is translated from base 1. The immunoSEQ Assay, a bias-controlled multiplex PCR, was used to amplify TCRbeta CDR3 regions from genomic DNA. As for how the authors treated the data: The number of nucleated cells in each sample was estimated from the amplification of reference gene primers within the assay. To quantify the absolute abundance of each unique TCRbeta CDR3 rearrangement, sequence reads were collapsed and filtered. For each sample, productive Simpson clonality was calculated as the square root of Simpson's diversity index across productive rearrangements. As stored in TCRdb, this immuneACCESS dataset retains in-frame rearrangements with V and J assigned. A fraction of the clones does not appear; measured against another copy, unresolved V genes explain less than half of the discrepancy, and the remainder lacks a known reason. Clone size and the V and J calls come from that table; the DNA yielded D and trimming. The sample table holds about 220,000 clones, of which roughly nine tenths were seen once. The top ten hold just over 2.5% of the sample.

Enrolling through a virtual design, the prospective study's participants ranged in age from roughly 18 to 89 years and lived across roughly 24 United States geographic areas. In the prospective study, cohorts were assigned on the basis of participant-reported clinical history obtained from a screening survey and a study questionnaire. Recovered participants in ImmuneRACE Cohort 3 were defined as having two consecutive negative NP/OP PCR tests, clearance from a healthcare professional, or resolution of symptoms. In the prospective study, mobile phlebotomists collected whole blood, serum and a nasopharyngeal or oropharyngeal swab from each participant. Prospective study participants could optionally give additional blood draws and questionnaires over an approximately 2-month period. Blood samples from the prospective study were shipped frozen or at room temperature prior to DNA extraction. These data originate in a study of blood T cell repertoires in COVID-19 (dated by TCRdb to the early 2020s). Looking at the study overall: The collaborator samples originated in the United States, Italy and Spain and spanned the acute and convalescent phases of COVID-19. The prospective study material was composed of cDNA or gDNA derived from T cells, B-cell-depleted T cells, or PBMCs. Deeply sampled blood TCRbeta repertoires from subjects exposed to, actively infected with, or recovered from COVID-19 were included in the dataset. A freely available public database, intended as a resource for researchers studying the immune response to SARS-CoV-2, is where the repertoires were released. The samples were drawn from two sources: the first 160 participants of the ongoing ImmuneRACE study, and 1,200 or so subjects contributed by 6 global collaborators. A de-identified subject ID, COVID-19 status, age in years and sex were almost always included in the sample metadata. Where available, HLA class I and class II types were taken from metadata supplied by the sample provider and were not determined by assay-based typing. The investigation overall reported the following: Clinical and demographic metadata were provided uncurated, with the amount varying by source and participant.

This sequence uses TRBV19 and TRBJ1-5; matching of 5 bases hints at TRBD1 as the D gene. Sequencing was performed on PBMCs or T cells enriched from blood (not recorded which). This clonotype originated in a woman in her twenties or thirties who had recovered from COVID-19. The CDR3: CASKPGLNQPQHF. The nucleotides are TGTGCCAGTAAACCGGGACTCAATCAGCCCCAGCATTTT.